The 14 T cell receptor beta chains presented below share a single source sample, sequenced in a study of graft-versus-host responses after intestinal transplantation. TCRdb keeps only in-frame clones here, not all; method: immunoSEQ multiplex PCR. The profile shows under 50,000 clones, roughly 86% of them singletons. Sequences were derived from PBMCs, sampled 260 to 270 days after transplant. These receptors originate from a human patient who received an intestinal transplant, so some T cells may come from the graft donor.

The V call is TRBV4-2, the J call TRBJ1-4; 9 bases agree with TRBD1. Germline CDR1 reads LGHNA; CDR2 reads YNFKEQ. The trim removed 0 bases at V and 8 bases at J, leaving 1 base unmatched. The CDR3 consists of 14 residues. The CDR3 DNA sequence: TGTGCCAGCAGCCAAGAGGACAGGGGAGAAAAACTGTTTTTT. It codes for CASSQEDRGEKLFF.

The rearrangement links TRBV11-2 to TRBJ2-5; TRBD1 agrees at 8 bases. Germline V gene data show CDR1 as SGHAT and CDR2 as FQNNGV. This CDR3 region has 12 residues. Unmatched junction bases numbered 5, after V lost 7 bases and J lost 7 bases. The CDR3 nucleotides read TGTGCCAGCACGTCACAGGGGGGGACCCAGTACTTC. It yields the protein CASTSQGGTQYF.

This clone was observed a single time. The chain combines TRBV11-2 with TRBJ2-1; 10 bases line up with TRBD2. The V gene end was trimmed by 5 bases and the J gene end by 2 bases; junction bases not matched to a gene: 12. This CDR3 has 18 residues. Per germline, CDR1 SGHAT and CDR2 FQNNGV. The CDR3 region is CASSLTILAGKTYNEQFF. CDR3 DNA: TGTGCCAGCAGCCTGACAATACTAGCGGGGAAAACCTACAATGAGCAGTTCTTC.

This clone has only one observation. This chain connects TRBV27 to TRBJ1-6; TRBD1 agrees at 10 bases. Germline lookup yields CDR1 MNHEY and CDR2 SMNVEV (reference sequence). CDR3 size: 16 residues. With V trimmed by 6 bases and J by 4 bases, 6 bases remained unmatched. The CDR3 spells CASSLRTGGYNSPLHF. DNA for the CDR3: TGTGCCAGCAGCCTGCGGACAGGGGGTTATAATTCACCCCTCCACTTT.

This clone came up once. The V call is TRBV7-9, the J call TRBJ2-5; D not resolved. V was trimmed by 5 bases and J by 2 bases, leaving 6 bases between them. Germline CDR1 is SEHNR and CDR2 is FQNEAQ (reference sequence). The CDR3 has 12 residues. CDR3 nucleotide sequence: TGTGCCAGCAGCCTTTTACAAGAGACCCAGTACTTC. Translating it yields CASSLLQETQYF.

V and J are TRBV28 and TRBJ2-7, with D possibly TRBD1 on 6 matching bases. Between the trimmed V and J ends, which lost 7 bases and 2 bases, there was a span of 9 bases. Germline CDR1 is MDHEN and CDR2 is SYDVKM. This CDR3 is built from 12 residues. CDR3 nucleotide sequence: TGTGCCAGCACCAGGGGCACCTACGAGCAGTACTTC. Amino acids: CASTRGTYEQYF.

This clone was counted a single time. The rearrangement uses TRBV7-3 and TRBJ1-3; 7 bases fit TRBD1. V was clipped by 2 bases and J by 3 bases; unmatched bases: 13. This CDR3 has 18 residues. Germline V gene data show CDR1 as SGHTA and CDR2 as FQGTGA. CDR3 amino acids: CASSLGPPRQGGGNTIYF. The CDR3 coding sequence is TGTGCCAGCAGCTTAGGCCCCCCAAGGCAGGGGGGTGGAAACACCATATATTTT.

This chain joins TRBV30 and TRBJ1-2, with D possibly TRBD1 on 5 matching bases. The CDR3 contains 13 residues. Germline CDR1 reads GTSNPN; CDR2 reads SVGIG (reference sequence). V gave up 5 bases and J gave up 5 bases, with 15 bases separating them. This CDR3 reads CAWVPGPTYGYTF. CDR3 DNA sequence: TGTGCCTGGGTCCCGGGACCGACTTATGGCTACACCTTC.

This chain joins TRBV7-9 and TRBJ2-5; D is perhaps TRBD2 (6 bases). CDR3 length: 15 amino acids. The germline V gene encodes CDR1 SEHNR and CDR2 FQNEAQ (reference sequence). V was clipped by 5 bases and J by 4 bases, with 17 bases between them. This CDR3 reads CASSDTSLGPETQYF. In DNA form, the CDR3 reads TGTGCCAGCAGCGACACTAGCTTAGGCCCAGAGACCCAGTACTTC. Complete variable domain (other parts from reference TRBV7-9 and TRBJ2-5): DTGVSQNPRHKITKRGQNVTFRCDPISEHNRLYWYRQTLGQGPEFLTYFQNEAQLEKSRLLSDRFSAERPKGSFSTLEIQRTEQGDSAMYLCASSDTSLGPETQYFGPGTRLLVL.

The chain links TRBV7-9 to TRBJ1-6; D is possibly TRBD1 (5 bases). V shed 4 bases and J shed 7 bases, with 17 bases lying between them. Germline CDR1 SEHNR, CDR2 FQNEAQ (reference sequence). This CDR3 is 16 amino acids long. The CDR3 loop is CASSWDDSMRNSPLHF. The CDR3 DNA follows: TGTGCCAGCAGCTGGGACGACAGCATGAGGAATTCACCCCTCCACTTT.

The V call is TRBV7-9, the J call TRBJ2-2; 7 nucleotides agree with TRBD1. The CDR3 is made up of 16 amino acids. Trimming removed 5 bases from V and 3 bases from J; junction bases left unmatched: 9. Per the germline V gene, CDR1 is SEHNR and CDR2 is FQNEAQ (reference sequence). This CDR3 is CASSLPRDSYTGELFF. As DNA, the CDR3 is TGTGCCAGCAGCCTACCTCGGGACAGCTACACCGGGGAGCTGTTTTTT.

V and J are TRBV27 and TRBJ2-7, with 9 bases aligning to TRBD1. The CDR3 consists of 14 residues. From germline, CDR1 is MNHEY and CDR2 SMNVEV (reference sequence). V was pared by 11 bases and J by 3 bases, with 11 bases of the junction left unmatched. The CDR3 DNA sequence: TGTGCCTCACGAACCGGGACAGGGATCTACGAGCAGTACTTC. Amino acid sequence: CASRTGTGIYEQYF.

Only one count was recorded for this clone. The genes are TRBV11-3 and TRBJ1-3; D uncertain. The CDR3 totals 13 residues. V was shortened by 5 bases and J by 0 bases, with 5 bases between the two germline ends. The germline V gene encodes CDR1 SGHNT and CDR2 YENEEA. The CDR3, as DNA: TGTGCCAGCAGCCCGGGCTCTGGAAACACCATATATTTT. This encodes CASSPGSGNTIYF. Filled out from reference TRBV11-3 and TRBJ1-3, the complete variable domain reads EAGVVQSPRYKIIEKKQPVAFWCNPISGHNTLYWYLQNLGQGPELLIRYENEEAVDDSQLPKDRFSAERLKGVDSTLKIQPAELGDSAVYLCASSPGSGNTIYFGEGSWLTVV.

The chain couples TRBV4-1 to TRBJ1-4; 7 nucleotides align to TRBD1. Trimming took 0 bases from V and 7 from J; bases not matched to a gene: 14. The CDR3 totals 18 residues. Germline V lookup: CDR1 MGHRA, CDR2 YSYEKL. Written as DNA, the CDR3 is TGCGCCAGCAGCCAAGATAGGATGACAGGGTTTGGCGGTGAAAAACTGTTTTTT. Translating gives CASSQDRMTGFGGEKLFF.